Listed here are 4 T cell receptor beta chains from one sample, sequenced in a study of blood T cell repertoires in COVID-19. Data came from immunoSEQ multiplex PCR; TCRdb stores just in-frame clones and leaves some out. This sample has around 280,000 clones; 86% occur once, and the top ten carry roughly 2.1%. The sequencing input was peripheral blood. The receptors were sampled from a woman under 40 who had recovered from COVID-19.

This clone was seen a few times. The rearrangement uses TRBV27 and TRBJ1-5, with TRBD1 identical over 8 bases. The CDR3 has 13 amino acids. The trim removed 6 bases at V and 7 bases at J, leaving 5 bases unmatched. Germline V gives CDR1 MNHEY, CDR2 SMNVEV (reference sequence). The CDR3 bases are TGTGCCAGCAGCAGGACAGGGATGCAGCCCCAGCATTTT. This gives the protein CASSRTGMQPQHF.

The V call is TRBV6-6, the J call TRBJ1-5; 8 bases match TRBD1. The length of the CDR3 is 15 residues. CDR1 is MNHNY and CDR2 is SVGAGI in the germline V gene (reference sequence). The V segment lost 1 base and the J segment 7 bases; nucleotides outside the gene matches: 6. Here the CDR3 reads CASSYWQGAGQPQHF. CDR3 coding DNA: TGTGCCAGCAGTTACTGGCAGGGGGCTGGGCAGCCCCAGCATTTT.

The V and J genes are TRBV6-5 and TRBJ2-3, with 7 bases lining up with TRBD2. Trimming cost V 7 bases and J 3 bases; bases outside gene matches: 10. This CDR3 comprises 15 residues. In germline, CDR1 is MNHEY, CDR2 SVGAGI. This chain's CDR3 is CASNPMGGGTDTQYF. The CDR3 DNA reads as TGTGCCAGCAACCCAATGGGGGGGGGAACAGATACGCAGTATTTT.

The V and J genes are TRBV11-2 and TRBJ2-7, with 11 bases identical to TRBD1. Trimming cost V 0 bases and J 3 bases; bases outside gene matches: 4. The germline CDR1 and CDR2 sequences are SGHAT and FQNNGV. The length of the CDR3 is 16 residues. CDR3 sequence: CASSLDQGTGGYEQYF. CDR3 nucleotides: TGTGCCAGCAGCTTAGATCAGGGGACAGGGGGCTACGAGCAGTACTTC.